This T cell receptor (beta chain) was identified during a study of shared clonotypes between healthy human individuals (dated by TCRdb to 2018 to 2021). About the full investigation: The cohort comprised two women and a few men aged 18 to 49 years. To increase sequencing depth and limit assay-specific biases, TCR repertoire library preparation and sequencing were carried out by different laboratories using diverse techniques. To estimate repertoire size and how much clonotypes are shared between individuals, the study performed deep sequencing of blood TCR repertoires from about five healthy adults. Leukapheresis yielded between about 0.94 and 8.9 billion PBMCs per donor. Per donor, three plates each were used for CD4 naive and CD4 memory, two for CD8 naive, and one for CD8 memory.

The donors were healthy, HIV-negative adults with no recently reported acute infections or vaccinations. Every donor was a Caucasian adult living in Nashville, Tennessee, USA. Magnetic negative selection was used to enrich CD4+ T cells, after which naive cells were positively selected on CD45RA and the negative fraction became the memory subset. After blood collection by leukapheresis, PBMCs were isolated using Ficoll-Histopaque density gradient centrifugation and then cryopreserved in the vapor phase of liquid nitrogen. Purity and quantity of every magnetically sorted T cell population were checked by analytical flow cytometry. From each sorted fraction, genomic DNA was isolated and quantified by UV absorbance on a Nanodrop 2000c. V ends up 6 bases short and J 7 bases short, with an unmatched junction base count of 13. From the germline V gene, CDR1 is SGHRS and CDR2 is YFSETQ. The CDR3, from cysteine to phenylalanine, totals 15 residues. CDR3 DNA only is kept here, 45 bases in frame from base 1.

Findings and caveats that apply to the study as a whole: Compared with non-shared clonotypes, clonotypes shared by all four sorted-subset donors had higher generation probabilities. Even with the large sequencing depth, rarefaction of the sorted-subset datasets indicated that sequencing was incomplete. Pairwise subsampling indicated that sequencing depth was expected to affect the degree of clonotype sharing among donors. About 5% of naive CD4, around 3.6% of naive CD8, about 2.5% of memory CD4, and over 0.35% of memory CD8 clonotypes were shared across four donors. Larger estimated clonotype richness was generally found for naive subsets than for memory subsets. Only blood was sampled, and tissue TCR repertoires likely differ from those in blood. Because the study included a small number of donors, the genetic and exposure-history diversity represented was limited.

A word on this clone: The antigen it binds to is not known. No much larger clonotype is one base removed from it; base qualities were not supplied.

TCR CDR3 regions were amplified from genomic DNA by multiplex PCR using the deep immunoSEQ assay. For each cell subset, the extracted genomic DNA was distributed evenly across all wells of several immunoSEQ 96-well plates, and each plate served as one replicate. Each replicate PCR for sorted subsets received about 220 ng genomic DNA, equal to 30,000 or so T cell genomes. The purified libraries were quantified using a Qubit 3.0 fluorometer, sized with a Bioanalyzer 2100, and then quantified again using the KAPA Library Quantification kit. A separate single-read 150-cycle Illumina NextSeq 550 flow cell was used to sequence each immunoSEQ 96-well plate. On the study's bioinformatics: Because the immunoSEQ output held only junctional sequences and lacked quality scores, the filtering could not match the filtering applied to full-length reads. To assign V/J genes and CDR3, sequences were annotated against IMGT germline references using PyIR, a Python wrapper for IgBLAST v1.9. Any read was removed if the V/J assignment was weak (E-value above 1e-6), the CDR3 was missing, or the read contained stop codons, out-of-frame junctions, or ambiguous translated residues. V3J clonotypes were defined as sequences sharing the same inferred V gene, J gene, and CDR3 amino acid sequence. Percentage overlap between repertoires was computed as shared unique clonotypes divided by the size of the smaller repertoire. Richness of each repertoire was evaluated using RTK rarefaction, the Chao1 estimator, and Recon v2.1 estimates of unobserved clonotypes. Generation probabilities were computed with OLGA for all TCRbeta clonotypes obtained by the gDNA method from four donors. Not all clones reach the TCRdb copy of this immuneACCESS table, which keeps in-frame sequences only. Checked studies attribute under half of the gap to unresolved V genes and leave the rest unexplained. From that table come the V and J calls and clone size; the DNA was used to work out D and trimming. The sample profile shows around 600,000 clones; around 97% of them were found once. The top ten constitute roughly 0.05% of the sample.

This clonotype was sampled from a woman aged 25 to 39 in good health. Recombination connected TRBV5-1 to TRBJ2-4; 7 central nucleotides agree with TRBD1. Sample: naive CD4+ T cells sorted from blood. The cell subset or site label here, explained by the study, means: CD45RA+ positively selected. The DNA sequence follows: TGCGCCAGCACCCAGGGGCCGGGACAGAAGAACATTCAGTACTTC. The translation is CASTQGPGQKNIQYF.